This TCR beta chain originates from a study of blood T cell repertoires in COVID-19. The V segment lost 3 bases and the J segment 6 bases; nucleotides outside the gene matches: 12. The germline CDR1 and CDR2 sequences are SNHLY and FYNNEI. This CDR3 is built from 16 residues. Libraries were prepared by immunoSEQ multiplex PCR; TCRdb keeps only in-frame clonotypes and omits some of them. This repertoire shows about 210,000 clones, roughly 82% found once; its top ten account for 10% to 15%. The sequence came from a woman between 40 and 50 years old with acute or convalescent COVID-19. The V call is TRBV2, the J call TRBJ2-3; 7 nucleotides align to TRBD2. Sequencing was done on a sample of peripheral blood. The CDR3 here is CASSDGRTRRVDTQYF. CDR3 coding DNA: TGTGCCAGCAGTGACGGTAGGACTAGAAGGGTGGATACGCAGTATTTT. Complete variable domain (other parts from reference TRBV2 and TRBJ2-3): EPEVTQTPSHQVTQMGQEVILRCVPISNHLYFYWYRQILGQKVEFLVSFYNNEISEKSEIFDDQFSVERPDGSNFTLKIRSTKLEDSAMYFCASSDGRTRRVDTQYFGPGTRLTVL.